The 26 T cell receptor beta chains presented below share a single source sample, sequenced in a study of cytomegalovirus exposure and HLA in healthy donors. PCR amplification relied on 60 Vbeta primers (plus 13 Jbeta primers). The method was immunoSEQ multiplex PCR; TCRdb's version includes in-frame clones alone and lacks a portion of them. The table shows some 150,000 clones, with roughly 80% occurring only once. Sequencing was done on a sample of PBMCs. These receptors came from a female donor in good health and CMV-seronegative.

The chain has TRBV7-9 and TRBJ2-7, with a possible D match to TRBD2 (6 bases). Per the germline V gene, CDR1 is SEHNR and CDR2 is FQNEAQ (reference sequence). The V and J ends lost 5 bases and 2 bases respectively, with 16 bases between them. This CDR3 has 15 residues. The CDR3 sequence is CASSGDTGLTYEQYF. The CDR3 DNA is TGTGCCAGCAGCGGTGACACGGGACTGACCTACGAGCAGTACTTC.

The chain has TRBV27 and TRBJ1-6; D gene uncertain. V was cut by 3 bases and J by 8 bases, with 11 bases left in between. From germline, CDR1 is MNHEY and CDR2 SMNVEV (reference sequence). The CDR3 contains 14 residues. Written as DNA, the CDR3 is TGTGCCAGCAGTTTTAGTCCAGGTTATTCACCCCTCCACTTT. Translated: CASSFSPGYSPLHF.

The chain is built from TRBV7-3 and TRBJ1-1; 11 bases are a match to TRBD1. The CDR3 consists of 15 residues. From germline, CDR1 is SGHTA and CDR2 FQGTGA. Trimming removed 2 bases from V and 5 bases from J; junction bases left unmatched: 4. The CDR3 loop reads CASSLSGQGATEAFF. Written as DNA, the CDR3 is TGTGCCAGCAGCTTATCCGGACAGGGGGCAACTGAAGCTTTCTTT.

Notes on this clone: The same CDR3 arises from other DNA sequences in this sample as well. The chain recombines TRBV6-5 with TRBJ1-2, with D perhaps matching TRBD1 (5 bases). CDR1 is MNHEY, CDR2 SVGAGI, per germline. V lost 3 bases and J lost 7, with 21 bases in between. The CDR3 loop spans 16 amino acids. CDR3 DNA sequence: TGTGCCAGCAGTTATAGGTGGGATGGCAGGGAAGGTGGCTACACCTTC. As protein: CASSYRWDGREGGYTF.

The rearrangement uses TRBV7-2 and TRBJ1-2; D possibly corresponds to TRBD1 (5 bases). This CDR3 is 15 amino acids long. Germline V gene sequence: CDR1 SGHTA, CDR2 FQGNSA. Trimming removed 1 base at V and 5 bases at J, with 14 bases between. DNA for the CDR3: TGTGCCAGCAGCTTAGAGGGAGGGGCAGGGTATGGCTACACCTTC. This gives the protein CASSLEGGAGYGYTF.

The genes are TRBV7-2 and TRBJ1-1, with TRBD1 matching over 9 bases. CDR1 SGHTA and CDR2 FQGNSA come from the germline V gene. This CDR3 contains 15 residues. The trim removed 5 bases at V and 5 bases at J, leaving 9 bases unmatched. This CDR3 reads CASSDLTGGSTEAFF. As DNA, the CDR3 is TGTGCCAGCAGCGACCTGACAGGGGGGTCGACTGAAGCTTTCTTT.

The V gene is TRBV6-5, the J gene TRBJ2-7; 10 nucleotides line up with TRBD1. Germline-derived CDR1 and CDR2 are MNHEY and SVGAGI. J gave up 5 bases and V 5 bases, and 9 bases lay outside the gene matches. The CDR3 covers 15 residues. DNA for the CDR3: TGTGCCAGCAGTCTACCCGGGACAGGGGCTCACGAGCAGTACTTC. The encoded protein is CASSLPGTGAHEQYF.

This clone came up once. V gene TRBV5-4 combines with J gene TRBJ1-3; D uncertain. The CDR3 runs to 13 residues. Germline loops: CDR1 SGHNT, CDR2 YYREEE (reference sequence). V lost 4 bases, J lost 9 bases, and 14 bases lay in between. CDR3 nucleotides: TGTGCCAGCAGCCTAGATAATCTGGGCACCATATATTTT. Translating gives CASSLDNLGTIYF.

The gene calls are TRBV30 and TRBJ1-1, with 8 bases lining up with TRBD1. With V trimmed by 5 bases and J by 1 base, 3 bases remained unmatched. Per the germline V gene, CDR1 is GTSNPN and CDR2 is SVGIG (reference sequence). The CDR3 has 13 residues. The CDR3 bases are TGTGCCTGGGGACAGGGAGAGAACACTGAAGCTTTCTTT. Its translation: CAWGQGENTEAFF.

As DNA, the CDR3 is TGTGCCAGTAGTATAAGCGGACCGGGACAGGGAGGCTACACCTTC. The encoded protein is CASSISGPGQGGYTF. The rearrangement links TRBV19 to TRBJ1-2, with 9 bases fitting TRBD1. The CDR3 consists of 15 residues. V lost 2 bases to trimming and J lost 8 bases; unmatched junction nucleotides: 9. From germline, CDR1 is LNHDA and CDR2 SQIVND (reference sequence).

The chain couples TRBV4-3 to TRBJ2-3, with D perhaps matching TRBD2 (7 bases). Between the trimmed V and J ends, which lost 3 bases and 2 bases, there was a span of 15 bases. The CDR3 is 16 amino acids. Germline CDR1 reads LGHNA; CDR2 reads YSLEER. CDR3 DNA: TGCGCCAGCAGCCAGGTGGCGGGGGCGGACACAGATACGCAGTATTTT. Protein sequence: CASSQVAGADTDTQYF.

In its sample, this clone was seen once. The J gene is TRBJ2-7, the V gene TRBV19; the D gene is possibly TRBD1 (5 bases). This CDR3 contains 13 residues. The V end lost 6 bases, the J end lost 5 bases, and 14 bases lay between the germline ends. From germline, CDR1 is LNHDA and CDR2 SQIVND (reference sequence). CDR3 sequence: CASRTQVGNEQYF. The CDR3 nucleotides are TGTGCCAGTAGGACACAGGTGGGCAACGAGCAGTACTTC. Supplemented by reference TRBV19 and TRBJ2-7, the full variable domain reads DGGITQSPKYLFRKEGQNVTLSCEQNLNHDAMYWYRQDPGQGLRLIYYSQIVNDFQKGDIAEGYSVSREKKESFPLTVTSAQKNPTAFYLCASRTQVGNEQYFGPGTRLTVT.

The chain links TRBV28 to TRBJ1-1; D unresolved. In germline, CDR1 is MDHEN, CDR2 SYDVKM. This CDR3 contains 12 residues. Trimming took off 3 bases at V and 5 bases at J, with 7 bases between the two ends. CDR3 coding DNA: TGTGCCAGCAGTTTCGGTAAGACTGAAGCTTTCTTT. It codes for CASSFGKTEAFF.

This chain joins TRBV6-5 and TRBJ2-1, with D perhaps TRBD2 (5 bases). The V gene lost 0 bases and the J gene lost 8 bases, with 11 bases spanning the gap. The CDR3 is 14 amino acids. Germline assignment: CDR1 MNHEY and CDR2 SVGAGI. The CDR3 nucleotides read TGTGCCAGCAGTTACTCCCCCGGGAAGGATGAGCAGTTCTTC. This translates into CASSYSPGKDEQFF.

The V gene is TRBV10-2, the J gene TRBJ2-5, with D possibly being TRBD2 (6 bases). The CDR3 length is 13 residues. Per germline, CDR1 WSHSY and CDR2 SAAADI. Trimming shortened V by 9 bases and J by 3 bases, and 14 bases separated the two germline ends. As DNA, the CDR3 is TGCGCCAGTGAAAACCGGGAGAAAGAGACCCAGTACTTC. Translation gives CASENREKETQYF.

The rearrangement uses TRBV6-8 and TRBJ2-7; the match to TRBD2 covers 10 bases. Looked up from germline, CDR1 is MNHGY and CDR2 is SAAAGT. V lost 1 base, J lost 3 bases, and 6 bases stayed unmatched. The CDR3 is 16 amino acids. CDR3 amino acids: CASSYFRTSGFYEQYF. The CDR3 DNA reads TGTGCCAGCAGTTACTTCAGGACTAGCGGTTTCTACGAGCAGTACTTC.

The chain couples TRBV27 to TRBJ1-1; D is possibly TRBD1 (6 bases). Germline CDR1 and CDR2: MNHEY and SMNVEV (reference sequence). The CDR3 consists of 15 residues. V was clipped by 5 bases and J by 0 bases, with 13 bases between them. CDR3 sequence: CASSRAGALNTEAFF. CDR3 nucleotide sequence: TGTGCCAGCAGTCGAGCGGGGGCTCTGAACACTGAAGCTTTCTTT.

The V call is TRBV28, the J call TRBJ2-5, with 9 bases aligning to TRBD1. The ends lost 7 bases at V and 6 bases at J; junction bases unmatched: 9. From germline, CDR1 is MDHEN and CDR2 SYDVKM. The CDR3 covers 14 residues. The CDR3 nucleotides read TGTGCCAGCACCCCCGGGGACAGGGCGAAGACCCAGTACTTC. Translated, it gives CASTPGDRAKTQYF.

The chain carries TRBV9 and TRBJ1-1, with D tentatively TRBD1 (5 bases). This CDR3 contains 13 residues. The germline V and J ends were trimmed by 4 bases and 2 bases, with 9 bases remaining between them. Per the germline V gene, CDR1 is SGDLS and CDR2 is YYNGEE. The CDR3: CASSIGQNTEAFF. CDR3 DNA: TGTGCCAGCAGCATCGGACAAAACACTGAAGCTTTCTTT.

The chain couples TRBV6-5 to TRBJ2-7; 9 nucleotides agree with TRBD1. The germline V gene has CDR1 MNHEY and CDR2 SVGAGI. The CDR3 has 15 amino acids. J was trimmed by 3 bases and V by 6 bases; bases with no gene match: 9. CDR3 sequence reads: CASRSFDRGDYEQYF. CDR3 in DNA: TGTGCCAGCAGATCTTTCGACAGGGGGGACTACGAGCAGTACTTC.

Only a few counts were recorded for this clone. The gene calls are TRBV28 and TRBJ1-1, with a tentative D call TRBD1 (6 bases). Germline loops: CDR1 MDHEN, CDR2 SYDVKM. V was clipped by 6 bases and J by 5 bases, with 16 bases between them. The CDR3 totals 14 residues. CDR3 sequence reads: CASRPAGAHTEAFF. CDR3 nucleotides: TGTGCCAGCAGGCCCGCGGGGGCGCATACTGAAGCTTTCTTT. Together with reference TRBV28 and TRBJ1-1, the CDR3 gives the full variable domain: DVKVTQSSRYLVKRTGEKVFLECVQDMDHENMFWYRQDPGLGLRLIYFSYDVKMKEKGDIPEGYSVSREKKERFSLILESASTNQTSMYLCASRPAGAHTEAFFGQGTRLTVV.

V usage is TRBV7-3 and J usage is TRBJ2-3; 8 nucleotides match TRBD2. The CDR3 is 14 amino acids. The germline CDR1 and CDR2 sequences are SGHTA and FQGTGA. The junction had 2 bases not matched to a gene; V was cut back by 5 bases and J by 1 base. CDR3 amino acids: CASSRGGRTDTQYF. The CDR3 bases are TGTGCCAGCAGCCGCGGGGGGCGCACAGATACGCAGTATTTT.

The chain links TRBV23-1 to TRBJ1-3, with D possibly matching TRBD1 (6 bases). TRBV23-1 is designated an ORF whose function remains uncertain. V was shortened by 0 bases and J by 0 bases, with 9 bases between the two germline ends. There are 16 residues in the CDR3. The CDR3 loop reads CASSQSRGGSGNTIYF. CDR3 in DNA: TGCGCCAGCAGTCAATCGAGGGGGGGCTCTGGAAACACCATATATTTT.

The J gene is TRBJ1-1, the V gene TRBV2; 9 positions match TRBD1. The CDR3 is 13 amino acids. V lost 8 bases to trimming and J lost 3 bases; unmatched junction nucleotides: 4. Germline V gives CDR1 SNHLY, CDR2 FYNNEI. CDR3 DNA sequence: TGTGCCAGCTTGGGACAGGGCTACACTGAAGCTTTCTTT. Protein: CASLGQGYTEAFF.

There are a few counts of this clone. V is TRBV7-9 and J is TRBJ2-1; the D is unclear. This CDR3 region has 15 residues. Germline V gives CDR1 SEHNR, CDR2 FQNEAQ (reference sequence). Trimming shortened V by 2 bases and J by 0 bases, and 8 bases separated the two germline ends. The CDR3 DNA sequence: TGTGCCAGCAGCTTATTATCCTCCTCCTACAATGAGCAGTTCTTC. This gives the protein CASSLLSSSYNEQFF.

This clone was recorded once. This rearrangement joins TRBV5-1 to TRBJ2-5; D gene ambiguous. The V end was cut by 1 base, the J end by 5 bases, with 12 bases between. The germline CDR1 and CDR2 sequences are SGHRS and YFSETQ. The CDR3 covers 14 residues. CDR3 sequence reads: CASSLSVEWETQYF. The DNA for the CDR3 is TGCGCCAGCAGCTTGTCGGTCGAGTGGGAGACCCAGTACTTC.